A single sample gave rise to the 29 T cell receptor beta chains below, sequenced in a study of T cell changes during pregnancy in multiple sclerosis. The table came from immunoSEQ multiplex PCR; TCRdb's copy has only in-frame clones and leaves some out. The table has about 92,000 clones, 85% to 95% seen once; the top ten hold less than 2.5%. The sequenced sample was peripheral blood, obtained in the third trimester of pregnancy. All receptors derive from a female donor with multiple sclerosis, enrolled in a pregnancy study.

This clone occurred once. This chain links TRBV6-5 with TRBJ1-2; 8 bases match TRBD1. CDR1 and CDR2 (germline): MNHEY, SVGAGI. With V trimmed by 7 bases and J by 2 bases, 9 bases remained unmatched. The CDR3 extends over 15 amino acids. CDR3 coding DNA: TGTGCCAGCACCCCAGGGCAGGGGGCCAACTATGGCTACACCTTC. Protein sequence: CASTPGQGANYGYTF.

The J gene is TRBJ1-4, the V gene TRBV18; 8 bases agree with TRBD1. The CDR3 consists of 15 residues. Germline trimming cut 5 bases from V and 7 bases from J; bases unmatched to any gene: 9. The V gene's germline CDR1 is KGHSH and CDR2 LQKENI. In nucleotides, the CDR3 is TGTGCCAGCTCATCCGGACAGGGAGTATTTGAAAAACTGTTTTTT. Residues: CASSSGQGVFEKLFF. The complete variable domain, with remaining parts taken from reference TRBV18 and TRBJ1-4, reads NAGVMQNPRHLVRRRGQEARLRCSPMKGHSHVYWYRQLPEEGLKFMVYLQKENIIDESGMPKERFSAEFPKEGPSILRIQQVVRGDSAAYFCASSSGQGVFEKLFFGSGTQLSVL.

The J gene is TRBJ2-2, the V gene TRBV28; TRBD1 aligns across 8 bases. V was pared by 5 bases and J by 7 bases, with 6 bases of the junction left unmatched. Germline assignment: CDR1 MDHEN and CDR2 SYDVKM. CDR3 length: 14 amino acids. The CDR3 protein is CASSHRGVYGELFF. For the CDR3, the DNA is TGTGCCAGCAGTCACAGGGGGGTTTACGGGGAGCTGTTTTTT. The whole variable domain, remainder taken from reference TRBV28 and TRBJ2-2, is DVKVTQSSRYLVKRTGEKVFLECVQDMDHENMFWYRQDPGLGLRLIYFSYDVKMKEKGDIPEGYSVSREKKERFSLILESASTNQTSMYLCASSHRGVYGELFFGEGSRLTVL.

This chain joins TRBV27 and TRBJ1-1, with D hard to call. The V end lost 3 bases, the J end lost 0 bases, and 17 bases lay between the germline ends. The CDR3 is 17 amino acids. The V gene's germline CDR1 is MNHEY and CDR2 SMNVEV (reference sequence). In DNA, the CDR3 is TGTGCCAGCAGTTTTAGTTTAGCTCATCCTATGAACACTGAAGCTTTCTTT. Residues: CASSFSLAHPMNTEAFF.

V usage is TRBV5-4 and J usage is TRBJ1-2; 9 bases are shared with TRBD1. V trimming: 4 bases; J trimming: 6 bases; junction bases outside the gene matches: 7. The CDR3 has 14 residues. The germline gives CDR1 SGHNT, CDR2 YYREEE (reference sequence). The CDR3 protein is CASSLDRGKNGYTF. In DNA, the CDR3 is TGTGCCAGCAGCCTGGACAGGGGAAAGAATGGCTACACCTTC.

V is TRBV6-4 and J is TRBJ2-2, with 8 bases aligning to TRBD2. V lost 8 bases and J lost 4; bases outside the gene matches: 9. CDR1 is MRHNA and CDR2 is SNTAGT in the germline V gene. CDR3 length equals 15 residues. The CDR3 protein is CASLDWRGVTGELFF. CDR3 nucleotide sequence: TGTGCCAGCTTAGACTGGCGGGGGGTCACCGGGGAGCTGTTTTTT.

This clone was counted a few times. This chain uses TRBV12-5 with TRBJ1-2; D possibly corresponds to TRBD1 (6 bases). Trimming removed 6 bases from V and 4 bases from J, with 15 bases in between. Looked up from germline, CDR1 is LGHNT and CDR2 is FRNRAP. There are 14 residues in the CDR3. This CDR3 is CASGLGQSGYGYTF. The CDR3 nucleotides are TGTGCTAGTGGCCTCGGACAGAGTGGCTATGGCTACACCTTC.

The chain recombines TRBV14 with TRBJ2-7; D is possibly TRBD1 (5 bases). CDR1 and CDR2 from the germline V gene are SGHDN and FVKESK. The CDR3 sequence is 13 residues long. Trimming cost V 0 bases and J 5 bases, with 8 bases left between them. CDR3 sequence: CASSQDLGDEQYF. The CDR3 bases are TGTGCCAGCAGCCAAGATTTAGGGGACGAGCAGTACTTC.

The V call is TRBV19, the J call TRBJ2-1; 9 positions agree with TRBD1. Germline V gives CDR1 LNHDA, CDR2 SQIVND (reference sequence). Trimming cost V 4 bases and J 4 bases; bases outside gene matches: 8. The CDR3 spans 16 residues. The CDR3 here is CASSTGTGTPYNEQFF. The DNA of the CDR3 is TGTGCCAGTAGTACCGGGACAGGGACCCCTTACAATGAGCAGTTCTTC. Full variable domain (rest looked up from reference TRBV19 and TRBJ2-1): DGGITQSPKYLFRKEGQNVTLSCEQNLNHDAMYWYRQDPGQGLRLIYYSQIVNDFQKGDIAEGYSVSREKKESFPLTVTSAQKNPTAFYLCASSTGTGTPYNEQFFGPGTRLTVL.

The chain recombines TRBV7-3 with TRBJ2-3; no reliable D call. V dropped 3 bases and J dropped 0 bases, with 10 bases sitting between them. Germline V lookup: CDR1 SGHTA, CDR2 FQGTGA. This CDR3 comprises 15 residues. The CDR3 here is CASSFGFTSTDTQYF. CDR3 nucleotides: TGTGCCAGCAGCTTCGGGTTCACAAGCACAGATACGCAGTATTTT.

This chain joins TRBV7-9 and TRBJ2-1, with 7 bases aligning to TRBD2. J lost 10 bases, V lost 3 bases, and 12 bases had no gene match. This CDR3 spans 15 amino acids. In germline, CDR1 is SEHNR, CDR2 FQNEAQ (reference sequence). CDR3 region: CASSFKTSYPGEQFF. For the CDR3, the DNA is TGTGCCAGCAGCTTTAAGACTAGCTACCCGGGGGAGCAGTTCTTC.

This clone was observed once. This chain uses TRBV28 with TRBJ2-1; TRBD2 agrees at 10 bases. The V segment lost 3 bases and the J segment 8 bases; nucleotides outside the gene matches: 19. The CDR3 runs 19 residues. The germline V gene encodes CDR1 MDHEN and CDR2 SYDVKM. The CDR3 loop is CASSLGRGASGGKPHEQFF. As DNA, the CDR3 is TGTGCCAGCAGTTTGGGGAGGGGGGCTAGCGGGGGTAAACCCCATGAGCAGTTCTTC.

The chain employs TRBV7-9 and TRBJ2-7, with 11 bases fitting TRBD1. The germline gives CDR1 SEHNR, CDR2 FQNEAQ (reference sequence). This CDR3 has 15 residues. J gave up 5 bases and V 3 bases, and 6 bases lay outside the gene matches. The CDR3 bases are TGTGCCAGCAGCTTCCGGACAGGGGGCAAAGACGAGCAGTACTTC. Protein: CASSFRTGGKDEQYF.

V and J are TRBV10-2 and TRBJ1-2; 8 positions match TRBD1. Per germline, CDR1 WSHSY and CDR2 SAAADI. The CDR3 covers 16 residues. The junction had 10 bases not matched to a gene; V was cut back by 7 bases and J by 0 bases. CDR3 region: CASIPGGGFSNYGYTF. In nucleotides, the CDR3 is TGCGCCAGCATCCCAGGGGGCGGTTTTTCTAACTATGGCTACACCTTC.

The chain links TRBV7-2 to TRBJ2-7; no firm D call. The germline V and J ends were trimmed by 2 bases and 0 bases, with 8 bases remaining between them. The CDR3 totals 14 residues. Germline CDR1 and CDR2: SGHTA and FQGNSA. CDR3 DNA: TGTGCCAGCAGCTTATCCTCTAGCTCCTACGAGCAGTACTTC. It translates to CASSLSSSSYEQYF.

V gene TRBV5-6 combines with J gene TRBJ2-1, with 8 bases fitting TRBD2. V was clipped by 1 base and J by 5 bases; unmatched bases: 8. Germline CDR1 is SGHDT and CDR2 is YYEEEE. The CDR3 runs to 16 residues. The CDR3 coding sequence is TGTGCCAGCAGCTTGTTGTCAGCGGGAGTAAACAATGAGCAGTTCTTC. It yields the protein CASSLLSAGVNNEQFF.

The V and J genes are TRBV5-1 and TRBJ2-3; TRBD2 matches 11 bases. The V gene's germline CDR1 is SGHRS and CDR2 YFSETQ. This CDR3 has 16 amino acids. V was pared by 3 bases and J by 6 bases, with 9 bases of the junction left unmatched. CDR3 sequence reads: CASSSLSGRAADTQYF. For the CDR3, the DNA is TGCGCCAGCAGCTCCCTTAGCGGGAGGGCCGCGGATACGCAGTATTTT.

The rearrangement joins TRBV2 to TRBJ2-7, with D tentatively TRBD2 (6 bases). CDR3 size: 11 residues. The V gene lost 6 bases and the J gene lost 4 bases, with 7 bases spanning the gap. Germline CDR1 reads SNHLY; CDR2 reads FYNNEI. For the CDR3, the DNA is TGTGCCAGCAGGGAGGGATACGAGCAGTACTTC. This sequence encodes CASREGYEQYF. Full variable domain (missing parts from reference TRBV2 and TRBJ2-7): EPEVTQTPSHQVTQMGQEVILRCVPISNHLYFYWYRQILGQKVEFLVSFYNNEISEKSEIFDDQFSVERPDGSNFTLKIRSTKLEDSAMYFCASREGYEQYFGPGTRLTVT.

The gene calls are TRBV5-1 and TRBJ2-1; 10 bases line up with TRBD2. CDR3 length: 16 amino acids. Trimming cost V 3 bases and J 2 bases; bases outside gene matches: 5. The germline gives CDR1 SGHRS, CDR2 YFSETQ. CDR3 loop: CASSWVSGRAYNEQFF. Here the CDR3 DNA reads TGCGCCAGCAGCTGGGTGAGCGGGAGGGCCTACAATGAGCAGTTCTTC.

V usage is TRBV2 and J usage is TRBJ2-2; TRBD1 agrees at 7 bases. This CDR3 has 13 residues. The J segment lost 5 bases and the V segment lost 10 bases, leaving 7 bases of the junction unmatched. CDR1 and CDR2 (germline): SNHLY, FYNNEI. The CDR3 is CATITGVTGELFF. In DNA form, the CDR3 reads TGTGCCACCATAACAGGGGTTACCGGGGAGCTGTTTTTT.

The CDR3, as DNA: TGTGCCAGCAGTCCCCAGACAGGGGGTGGCTATGGCTACACCTTC. Its protein is CASSPQTGGGYGYTF. The genes are TRBV28 and TRBJ1-2; TRBD1 matches 9 bases. Germline V gene lookup returns CDR1 MDHEN and CDR2 SYDVKM. The CDR3 extends over 15 amino acids. Trimming took 5 bases from V and 4 from J; bases not matched to a gene: 8.

The rearrangement links TRBV19 to TRBJ2-1, with D perhaps matching TRBD1 (6 bases). There are 15 residues in the CDR3. Germline V gene data show CDR1 as LNHDA and CDR2 as SQIVND (reference sequence). Trimming cost V 7 bases and J 3 bases, with 16 bases left between them. CDR3 in DNA: TGTGCCAGTACGAGTATTGGGACAAGCTACAATGAGCAGTTCTTC. It translates to CASTSIGTSYNEQFF.

The chain joins TRBV6-1 to TRBJ2-7; D uncertain. Germline CDR1 and CDR2: MNHNS and SASEGT. V lost 8 bases and J 3 bases, leaving 5 bases between the germline ends. CDR3 length: 10 amino acids. This chain's CDR3 is CASLRYEQYF. CDR3 nucleotide sequence: TGTGCCAGCCTCCGCTACGAGCAGTACTTC.

The chain combines TRBV11-3 with TRBJ1-1, with D hard to call. V was clipped by 2 bases and J by 1 base, with 5 bases between them. Germline V gene lookup returns CDR1 SGHNT and CDR2 YENEEA. The length of the CDR3 is 13 residues. CDR3 in DNA: TGTGCCAGCAGCTTATTTAGGAACACTGAAGCTTTCTTT. This gives the protein CASSLFRNTEAFF.

The genes are TRBV19 and TRBJ2-3, with 10 bases identical to TRBD2. Germline V CDR1 and CDR2: LNHDA, SQIVND (reference sequence). J lost 4 bases, V lost 8 bases, and 6 bases had no gene match. The CDR3 runs 14 residues. CDR3 coding DNA: TGTGCCAGTGCCCGACTAGCGGGTTCAGATACGCAGTATTTT. This encodes CASARLAGSDTQYF. Full variable domain (remainder filled in from reference TRBV19 and TRBJ2-3): DGGITQSPKYLFRKEGQNVTLSCEQNLNHDAMYWYRQDPGQGLRLIYYSQIVNDFQKGDIAEGYSVSREKKESFPLTVTSAQKNPTAFYLCASARLAGSDTQYFGPGTRLTVL.

The V gene is TRBV4-2, the J gene TRBJ2-7; D is ambiguous. The CDR3 runs to 14 residues. V was cut by 1 base and J by 0 bases, with 7 bases left in between. The V gene's germline CDR1 is LGHNA and CDR2 YNFKEQ. The CDR3 DNA sequence: TGTGCCAGCAGCCAAGTGGCACACTCCTACGAGCAGTACTTC. Translation gives CASSQVAHSYEQYF.

This chain connects TRBV4-1 to TRBJ2-3; D unresolved. The germline V and J ends were trimmed by 5 bases and 4 bases, with 28 bases remaining between them. The CDR3 covers 19 residues. Germline-derived CDR1 and CDR2 are MGHRA and YSYEKL. The CDR3 loop reads CASSSDTGTTAHPSDTQYF. CDR3 bases: TGCGCCAGCAGCTCCGACACCGGTACGACCGCGCACCCGTCAGATACGCAGTATTTT.

The chain carries TRBV14 and TRBJ1-4, with D uncertain. The V gene's germline CDR1 is SGHDN and CDR2 FVKESK. The CDR3 runs 14 residues. V lost 2 bases, J lost 7 bases, and 11 bases lay in between. DNA for the CDR3: TGTGCCAGCAGCCAATTGGGTTGGAGTGAAAAACTGTTTTTT. The encoded protein is CASSQLGWSEKLFF. The full variable domain, with the rest looked up from reference TRBV14 and TRBJ1-4, is EAGVTQFPSHSVIEKGQTVTLRCDPISGHDNLYWYRRVMGKEIKFLLHFVKESKQDESGMPNNRFLAERTGGTYSTLKVQPAELEDSGVYFCASSQLGWSEKLFFGSGTQLSVL.

The rearrangement uses TRBV7-3 and TRBJ2-6, with no clear D. From germline, CDR1 is SGHTA and CDR2 FQGTGA. Trimming took off 5 bases at V and 3 bases at J, with 8 bases between the two ends. The CDR3 contains 14 residues. CDR3 coding DNA: TGTGCCAGCAGCCCTCGACTTGGGGCCAACGTCCTGACTTTC. This sequence encodes CASSPRLGANVLTF.